This TCR beta chain was recovered during a study of blood T cell repertoires in COVID-19. Study-wide context: Whether acute or convalescent, the COVID-19 samples came from the United States, Italy and Spain. Nucleic acid was either cDNA or gDNA, and it came from T cells, B-cell-depleted T cells, or PBMCs.

A word on this clone: Additional DNA sequences in this sample encode the identical CDR3.

Under the authors' procedure: Amplification of reference gene primers provided the estimated nucleated cell counts. Here immunoSEQ multiplex PCR was the method, and the copy in TCRdb shows in-frame clones only, minus some. The V and J calls and clone size come from that table; D and trimming were worked out from the DNA. This sample yields 200,000 to 250,000 clones, of which around 84% are seen a single time; over 0.95% belongs to the top ten. This sequence was found in a man aged 35 to 55 with acute or convalescent COVID-19. Specimen: peripheral blood.

Written as DNA, the CDR3 is TGTGCCAGCAGCTTACAGGGGGTCACTGAAGCTTTCTTT. This gives the protein CASSLQGVTEAFF. The chain combines TRBV2 with TRBJ1-1, with 8 bases identical to TRBD1. The germline CDR1 and CDR2 sequences are SNHLY and FYNNEI. The CDR3 sequence is 13 residues long. V trimming: 6 bases; J trimming: 4 bases; junction bases outside the gene matches: 4.